Below are 28 T cell receptor beta chains sequenced from a single sample in a study of blood T cell repertoires in COVID-19. Profiling relied on immunoSEQ multiplex PCR, and the TCRdb table lists in-frame clones only, not all of them. Among some 160,000 clones listed, less than 80% were seen once. Input material: PBMCs or T cells enriched from blood (not recorded which). The origin of the receptors is a woman aged 65 to 85 in a cohort exposed to, infected with or recovered from COVID-19 (not recorded which).

The sample holds one count of this clone. J is TRBJ1-5 and V is TRBV28; a weak D match, TRBD1 (6 bases). The V gene's germline CDR1 is MDHEN and CDR2 SYDVKM. CDR3 length: 14 amino acids. V was trimmed by 3 bases and J by 6 bases, leaving 12 bases between them. CDR3 loop: CASSFIGGRQPQHF. Here the CDR3 DNA reads TGTGCCAGCAGTTTCATTGGGGGCCGTCAGCCCCAGCATTTT.

The gene calls are TRBV27 and TRBJ1-6; no definite D call. Germline assignment: CDR1 MNHEY and CDR2 SMNVEV (reference sequence). V was trimmed by 5 bases and J by 9 bases, leaving 14 bases between them. There are 14 residues in the CDR3. The CDR3 loop reads CASSLDFAISPLHF. The CDR3 region has the DNA TGTGCCAGCAGTCTCGACTTCGCGATTTCACCCCTCCACTTT.

The rearrangement uses TRBV24-1 and TRBJ2-5, with 9 bases identical to TRBD1. V gave up 3 bases and J gave up 2 bases; unmatched junction bases: 6. The germline CDR1 and CDR2 sequences are KGHDR and SFDVKD. The CDR3 is 16 amino acids. CDR3 DNA: TGTGCCACCAGTGATGAGACAGGGGGGCGGCAAGAGACCCAGTACTTC. Translated: CATSDETGGRQETQYF.

The chain has TRBV18 and TRBJ1-3; D not resolved. The V end lost 2 bases, the J end lost 0 bases, and 17 bases lay between the germline ends. Germline CDR1 reads KGHSH; CDR2 reads LQKENI. This CDR3 comprises 18 residues. The CDR3 is CASSPNEPSASSGNTIYF. The DNA for the CDR3 is TGTGCCAGCTCACCAAACGAACCCAGCGCAAGCTCTGGAAACACCATATATTTT.

This clone appeared a few times. This sequence joins TRBV30 and TRBJ1-3; D is ambiguous. This CDR3 spans 12 amino acids. V was pared by 2 bases and J by 1 base, with 3 bases between. Germline CDR1 and CDR2: GTSNPN and SVGIG (reference sequence). The CDR3 spells CAWSSSGNTIYF. The CDR3 DNA sequence: TGTGCCTGGAGTTCGTCTGGAAACACCATATATTTT.

Here the CDR3 reads CASSLYGDYGYTF. The CDR3 bases are TGTGCCAGCAGCTTATACGGAGACTATGGCTACACCTTC. This sequence joins TRBV11-2 and TRBJ1-2; D gene unclear. V gave up 2 bases and J gave up 3 bases, with 7 bases separating them. The germline V gene encodes CDR1 SGHAT and CDR2 FQNNGV. CDR3 size: 13 residues.

The table lists this clone with a count of one. This chain links TRBV29-1 with TRBJ2-1; 8 bases fit TRBD2. The ends lost 4 bases at V and 8 bases at J; junction bases unmatched: 10. Per germline, CDR1 SQVTM and CDR2 ANQGSEA. This CDR3 contains 14 residues. Written as DNA, the CDR3 is TGCAGCGTTGTGGGGCTCGGGAGGGACGATGAGCAGTTCTTC. Its protein is CSVVGLGRDDEQFF.

The rearrangement uses TRBV27 and TRBJ2-2; 13 nucleotides match TRBD2. Germline CDR1 and CDR2: MNHEY and SMNVEV (reference sequence). V gave up 6 bases and J gave up 3 bases; unmatched junction bases: 13. This CDR3 spans 19 amino acids. DNA for the CDR3: TGTGCCAGCAGCCCAACCCGACCGGGACTAGCGGGGCACACCGGGGAGCTGTTTTTT. This translates into CASSPTRPGLAGHTGELFF.

In this sample, this clone turned up a few times. The chain is built from TRBV5-1 and TRBJ2-1; tentative D call: TRBD2 (6 bases). The length of the CDR3 is 11 residues. Germline V gives CDR1 SGHRS, CDR2 YFSETQ. V was pared by 3 bases and J by 15 bases, with 13 bases between. CDR3 in amino acids: CASSSSGFSFF. The CDR3 nucleotides read TGCGCCAGCAGCTCAAGCGGGTTTTCGTTCTTC.

This clone has only a few counts. The chain recombines TRBV7-9 with TRBJ2-7; 8 nucleotides match TRBD2. The V gene end was trimmed by 5 bases and the J gene end by 6 bases; junction bases not matched to a gene: 9. Per germline, CDR1 SEHNR and CDR2 FQNEAQ (reference sequence). The CDR3 loop spans 14 amino acids. CDR3 sequence reads: CASSPPGGSLEQYF. DNA of the CDR3: TGTGCCAGCAGCCCACCGGGAGGGAGTCTCGAGCAGTACTTC.

This sequence joins TRBV7-2 and TRBJ2-1; tentatively, D is TRBD1 (5 bases). Germline loops: CDR1 SGHTA, CDR2 FQGNSA. V gave up 1 base and J gave up 6 bases, with 10 bases separating them. This CDR3 is built from 14 residues. CDR3 DNA: TGTGCCAGCAGCTTAGGCCAGGGAAGCAATGAGCAGTTCTTC. Protein product: CASSLGQGSNEQFF.

This clone came up once. The gene calls are TRBV27 and TRBJ1-3; D remains unclear. Between the trimmed V and J ends, which lost 8 bases and 0 bases, there was a span of 20 bases. Germline loops: CDR1 MNHEY, CDR2 SMNVEV (reference sequence). The CDR3 totals 17 residues. The CDR3 spells CASRSWQVPLSGNTIYF. The CDR3 bases are TGTGCCAGCCGCTCATGGCAGGTCCCTCTCTCTGGAAACACCATATATTTT.

This clone was observed a handful of times. This chain uses TRBV28 with TRBJ2-1; 7 bases fit TRBD2. Germline CDR1 and CDR2: MDHEN and SYDVKM. J was trimmed by 1 base and V by 6 bases; bases with no gene match: 6. This CDR3 comprises 15 residues. The CDR3, as DNA: TGTGCCAGCAGAATAGCGGGCGAGTCCTACAATGAGCAGTTCTTC. The encoded protein is CASRIAGESYNEQFF. The full variable domain, with the rest looked up from reference TRBV28 and TRBJ2-1, is DVKVTQSSRYLVKRTGEKVFLECVQDMDHENMFWYRQDPGLGLRLIYFSYDVKMKEKGDIPEGYSVSREKKERFSLILESASTNQTSMYLCASRIAGESYNEQFFGPGTRLTVL.

V gene TRBV20-1 combines with J gene TRBJ1-4, with D unresolved. Trimming cost V 3 bases and J 5 bases, with 7 bases left between them. The CDR3 totals 12 residues. CDR1 is DFQATT and CDR2 is SNEGSKA in the germline V gene (reference sequence). As DNA, the CDR3 is TGCAGTGCTAGTTCTTTCAATGAAAAACTGTTTTTT. Its translation is CSASSFNEKLFF.

The chain joins TRBV2 to TRBJ2-1; D not certain. V dropped 4 bases and J dropped 4 bases, with 2 bases sitting between them. Germline CDR1 is SNHLY and CDR2 is FYNNEI. This CDR3 region has 11 residues. CDR3 loop: CASSVYNEQFF. DNA of the CDR3: TGTGCCAGCAGTGTATACAATGAGCAGTTCTTC.

This clone was observed once. CDR3 residues: CASSSGQGRNTIYF. DNA of the CDR3: TGTGCCAGCTCGTCCGGACAGGGGCGCAACACCATATATTTT. V gene TRBV18 combines with J gene TRBJ1-3; 9 bases map to TRBD1. Germline V gene lookup returns CDR1 KGHSH and CDR2 LQKENI. Unmatched junction bases numbered 7, after V lost 6 bases and J lost 7 bases. This CDR3 comprises 14 residues.

This clone has just one count. The chain employs TRBV11-3 and TRBJ2-1; the D gene is possibly TRBD2 (6 bases). There are 14 residues in the CDR3. Deletions cut 1 base from V and 6 bases from J, with 10 bases between. Germline V gene sequence: CDR1 SGHNT, CDR2 YENEEA. The CDR3, as DNA: TGTGCCAGCAGCTTAGGGCTCGGGAGCAATGAGCAGTTCTTC. Its translation is CASSLGLGSNEQFF.

This clone has only a few counts. This specimen includes other DNA sequences encoding the same CDR3. The rearrangement links TRBV28 to TRBJ1-2; weak D call: TRBD1 (5 bases). Germline V lookup: CDR1 MDHEN, CDR2 SYDVKM. The V and J ends lost 8 bases and 2 bases respectively, with 12 bases between them. This CDR3 comprises 13 residues. The CDR3 is CASRGTGNYGYTF. The CDR3 bases are TGTGCCAGCCGCGGGACGGGAAACTATGGCTACACCTTC.

J is TRBJ1-2 and V is TRBV6-2 or TRBV6-3; no definite D call. Germline CDR1 and CDR2: MNHEY and SVGEGT. With 2 bases removed from V and 6 bases from J, the gap between germline ends came to 16 bases. The CDR3 has 15 residues. The CDR3 region is CASSYILPAPDGYTF. The CDR3 DNA follows: TGTGCCAGCAGTTACATCTTACCTGCCCCGGATGGCTACACCTTC.

The rearrangement uses TRBV2 and TRBJ1-5; 7 bases are a match to TRBD1. CDR3 length: 13 residues. CDR1 is SNHLY, CDR2 FYNNEI, per germline. The ends lost 9 bases at V and 6 bases at J; junction bases unmatched: 8. The CDR3 reads CASQGEVAQPQHF. The CDR3 region has the DNA TGTGCCAGTCAGGGGGAGGTGGCTCAGCCCCAGCATTTT.

J is TRBJ1-1 and V is TRBV11-2, with a weak D call TRBD1 (5 bases). CDR1 is SGHAT and CDR2 is FQNNGV in the germline V gene. V gave up 5 bases and J gave up 1 base, with 14 bases separating them. The CDR3 runs 15 residues. For the CDR3, the DNA is TGTGCCAGCAGCCCCGCGGGACTCTCGAACACTGAAGCTTTCTTT. It specifies CASSPAGLSNTEAFF.

This rearrangement joins TRBV30 to TRBJ2-7; 7 bases are a match to TRBD2. CDR3 size: 14 residues. With 3 bases clipped from V and 6 bases from J, the junction kept 11 bases outside the gene matches. CDR1 and CDR2 from the germline V gene are GTSNPN and SVGIG (reference sequence). The CDR3 is CAWRPGGSRGEQYF. CDR3 nucleotide sequence: TGTGCCTGGAGGCCGGGCGGGAGCCGCGGCGAGCAGTACTTC.

In nucleotides, the CDR3 is TGTGCCACAGGGGACTCTCCGAACACCGGGGAGCTGTTTTTT. Translating it yields CATGDSPNTGELFF. J is TRBJ2-2 and V is TRBV24-1, with a weak D call TRBD2 (6 bases). Germline V gene data show CDR1 as KGHDR and CDR2 as SFDVKD. This CDR3 is built from 14 residues. V was trimmed by 10 bases and J by 0 bases, leaving 11 bases between them.

This clone showed up just a few times. V gene TRBV7-9 combines with J gene TRBJ1-2; D is uncertain. Trimming took 5 bases from V and 6 from J, leaving 16 bases between them. This CDR3 contains 14 residues. Germline CDR1 SEHNR, CDR2 FQNEAQ (reference sequence). As DNA, the CDR3 is TGTGCCAGCAGCACCGAGGCGGGCATAAATGGCTACACCTTC. This translates into CASSTEAGINGYTF.

This rearrangement joins TRBV5-1 to TRBJ2-1; D perhaps matches TRBD1 (5 bases). Trimming took off 6 bases at V and 7 bases at J, with 11 bases between the two ends. This CDR3 is built from 12 residues. CDR1 is SGHRS, CDR2 YFSETQ, per germline. CDR3 residues: CASKGSGNEQFF. CDR3 coding DNA: TGCGCCAGCAAGGGGTCAGGGAATGAGCAGTTCTTC.

V gene TRBV4-1 combines with J gene TRBJ2-7, with D maybe TRBD1 (5 bases). Trimming pared 2 bases from V and 3 bases from J, leaving 17 bases between. Per the germline V gene, CDR1 is MGHRA and CDR2 is YSYEKL. This CDR3 has 16 amino acids. CDR3 sequence reads: CASSQNPSDSNYEQYF. The CDR3 nucleotides read TGCGCCAGCAGCCAAAATCCTTCTGACAGCAACTACGAGCAGTACTTC.

The chain links TRBV11-2 to TRBJ2-7, with D unresolved. The CDR3 totals 14 residues. Trimming removed 1 base from V and 1 base from J, with 8 bases in between. Per the germline V gene, CDR1 is SGHAT and CDR2 is FQNNGV. CDR3 region: CASSLGMTSYEQYF. In DNA form, the CDR3 reads TGTGCCAGCAGCTTAGGGATGACATCCTACGAGCAGTACTTC.

The V gene is TRBV11-2, the J gene TRBJ2-3, with D perhaps matching TRBD2 (6 bases). Per the germline V gene, CDR1 is SGHAT and CDR2 is FQNNGV. V shed 3 bases and J shed 3 bases, with 19 bases lying between them. CDR3 size: 17 residues. CDR3: CASSLGILGGRTDTQYF. DNA of the CDR3: TGTGCCAGCAGCTTGGGGATATTGGGGGGTCGGACAGATACGCAGTATTTT.